This T cell receptor beta chain is from a study of blood T cells in healthy people across ages (dated by TCRdb to the mid-2010s). For context, the study as a whole: In model experiments, template switching captured about one uniquely barcoded TCR beta cDNA molecule for every two T cells. Using deep sequencing normalized with unique cDNA molecular identifiers, the study measured how TCR beta repertoire diversity changes with age. Donors were grouped into four age groups: young (average approximately 15 years), middle-aged (39), aged (over 55) and long-lived (around 80). To avoid experimental bias, donors of different ages were spread randomly across the sequencing lanes. Using the same blood draw, the study looked at two additional independent replicas of 1 million unique cDNA reads for two donors, one aged 18 to 30 and the other aged 80 or older.

Receptor amplification or capture employed 5' RACE. TCRdb shows the sequencer as Illumina HiSeq 2500. The second PCR ran for about 6 to 12 cycles and used a J-beta primer mix along with a sample-barcoded 5' primer. A unique molecular identifier was introduced onto each TCR beta cDNA molecule by a template-switch 5' adaptor carrying 12 random nucleotides. Each sample yielded at least 2.5 million CDR3-containing paired-end reads. First-strand cDNA synthesis was performed from all RNA using the Mint cDNA synthesis kit, with priming by a TRBC-specific oligonucleotide. Following uracil-DNA glycosylase treatment, a first 18-cycle PCR with universal primers M1SS and BC2_uni_R was performed on all cDNA. The original pipeline was this. Each sample was normalized by randomly selecting 1 million high-quality reads, each carrying a distinct molecular identifier. Instead of being binned into consensus sequences, reads with shared molecular identifiers were discarded. MiTCR, with a Q25 quality threshold and the strictest error-elimination algorithm, was used for CDR3 identification, clonotype clustering and error correction. Lower-bound total TCR beta diversity was estimated with a nonparametric unseen species model using Euler transformation. Using fastp trimming at Q25 and MiXCR clonotype assembly, TCRdb reanalyzed the public sequencing data and kept in-frame beta chains. Each CDR3 protein appears once, grouped with its most common genes and DNA. These V and J calls rely on TCRdb rather than the paper's analysis. Counted in this sample were 1,500,000 or so distinct CDR3 sequences; 42% of them appeared once. The ten largest clonotypes hold less than 5% of the sample.

General study outcomes and caveats: As age increased, observed TCR beta diversity per million T cells dropped in a roughly linear way, and a significant reduction was already evident by age 40. The CMV infection status of donors was not known, potentially confounding age-related changes in expanded clonotypes. Total diversity estimates from one million sequenced T cells were considered lower bounds and underestimates. There was a strong correlation between observed TCR beta diversity and the percentage of naive T cells measured by flow cytometry. Bulk unsorted PBMC profiling prevented conclusive comparison of naive and antigen-experienced compartments. Compared with the aged group, the long-lived group had more naive CD4+ T cells, fewer expanded clones and increased TCR diversity, suggesting age selection.

The donors were under 40 Caucasian individuals from Russia, aged 6 to 90 years, who were systemically healthy. Around 9.7 milliliters of peripheral blood were collected from each donor into EDTA-treated Vacutainer tubes. Ficoll-Paque density-gradient centrifugation was used to isolate PBMCs, with at least 6.5 million per sample. Trizol reagent was used to extract total RNA from PBMCs, with at least 5.5 micrograms per sample. For every donor, an aliquot of PBMCs went through flow cytometry to measure the percentages of naive CD45RAhigh/CD27high T cells. A few counts support this clonotype. Its antigen is unknown. No base-level quality is on record; no much larger clone is a single base apart. Looking up the germline V gene yields CDR1 MDHEN and CDR2 SYDVKM. The CDR3 runs 15 amino acids, cysteine and phenylalanine included. Only CDR3 DNA is held: 45 bases, read in frame from base 1. The germline ends are 15 bases apart after V is trimmed by 2 bases and J by 4 bases.

The rearrangement joined TRBV28 to TRBJ2-7; a tentative D match to TRBD2 spans 6 bases. Sample: blood. The sequence was obtained from a woman aged 18 to 35 in good health. The CDR3 is CASSLGRQFRYEQYF. The DNA is as follows: TGTGCCAGCAGTTTAGGGAGGCAGTTTAGATACGAGCAGTACTTC.